Sequencing of this T cell receptor (beta chain) was carried out in a study of blood T cell repertoires in COVID-19. At the level of the study: Collection of acute and convalescent COVID-19 samples took place in the United States, Italy and Spain. T cells, B-cell-depleted T cells, or PBMCs supplied cDNA or gDNA.

In its sample, this clone was seen a few times. The germline V gene has CDR1 LGHNT and CDR2 FRNRAP. CDR3 size: 11 residues. V was trimmed by 7 bases and J by 6 bases, leaving 8 bases between them. In the authors' methods: Estimation of nucleated cell counts was performed using reference gene primer amplification. Only in-frame clones appear in the TCRdb table, and some are missing; sequencing was by immunoSEQ multiplex PCR. V and J calls and clone size are those listed in that table; D and trimming were worked out from the DNA. This table has roughly 120,000 clones, over 75% appearing once. Sample: peripheral blood. The chain recombines TRBV12-5 with TRBJ2-3; D is unclear. This TCR was recovered from a man at least 80 years old with acute or convalescent COVID-19. In DNA form, the CDR3 reads TGTGCTAGTGCCCCGCAGGATACGCAGTATTTT. It specifies CASAPQDTQYF.